This entry lists 29 T cell receptor beta chains sequenced from one sample in a study of T cells in Graves' hyperthyroidism and ophthalmopathy. What was amplified from RNA transcripts were TCR beta CDR3 regions. Using the HTBI primer set, a first-round RT-PCR was run on the TCR CDR3. TCRdb recomputed calls from the multiplex PCR reads with MiXCR, one row per CDR3 protein. This repertoire shows 500,000 to 650,000 distinct CDR3 sequences, 12% to 15% found once; its top ten account for about 15%. The sequenced material came from blood. The source of these receptors is a woman in her thirties or forties with Graves' hyperthyroidism.

This clonotype was detected ten times or more. V and J are TRBV6-1 and TRBJ2-7; possibly TRBD2 for D (6 bases). Looked up from germline, CDR1 is MNHNS and CDR2 is SASEGT. This CDR3 spans 13 amino acids. V was shortened by 5 bases and J by 4 bases, with 12 bases between the two germline ends. For the CDR3, the DNA is TGTGCCAGCAGTAAACAGGAGGGGTACGAGCAGTACTTC. This translates into CASSKQEGYEQYF.

Ten or more counts support this clonotype. This chain's CDR3 is CASSPYIGTAIRPLHF. The CDR3 nucleotides read TGTGCCAGCAGTCCCTACATAGGGACAGCTATTCGGCCCCTCCACTTT. J is TRBJ1-6 and V is TRBV27, with 7 nucleotides matching TRBD1. The CDR3 spans 16 residues. Germline V CDR1 and CDR2: MNHEY, SMNVEV (reference sequence). The V and J ends lost 5 bases and 13 bases, in that order; junction bases with no gene match: 17.

This clonotype was detected a few times. This chain links TRBV28 with TRBJ2-4, with 7 positions matching TRBD1. Germline V gene sequence: CDR1 MDHEN, CDR2 SYDVKM. The CDR3 totals 13 residues. V lost 6 bases, J lost 8 bases, and 7 bases stayed unmatched. The CDR3 coding sequence is TGTGCCAGCAGCCAGGGGGATACGGACATTCAGTACTTC. Translated, it gives CASSQGDTDIQYF.

This clonotype was counted many times. V usage is TRBV20-1 and J usage is TRBJ2-7; D is possibly TRBD1 or TRBD2 (6 bases each). This CDR3 has 14 residues. V was shortened by 1 base and J by 3 bases, with 13 bases between the two germline ends. CDR1 is DFQATT and CDR2 is SNEGSKA in the germline V gene (reference sequence). The CDR3 nucleotides read TGCAGTGCTAGAGGCGGGACACAACTCTACGAGCAGTACTTC. Translated, it gives CSARGGTQLYEQYF.

This clonotype has a count of ten or more. The chain has TRBV9 and TRBJ2-3; 8 nucleotides agree with TRBD1. In germline, CDR1 is SGDLS, CDR2 YYNGEE. There are 16 residues in the CDR3. Germline trimming cut 4 bases from V and 8 bases from J; bases unmatched to any gene: 15. The CDR3 sequence is CASSPGQGESWVTQYF. CDR3 nucleotides: TGTGCCAGCAGCCCCGGACAGGGAGAGTCTTGGGTTACGCAGTATTTT.

V usage is TRBV6-1 and J usage is TRBJ2-3, with 9 bases lining up with TRBD2. This CDR3 is built from 17 residues. Germline loops: CDR1 MNHNS, CDR2 SASEGT. The J segment lost 1 base and the V segment lost 5 bases, leaving 10 bases of the junction unmatched. This CDR3 reads CASSRLAARAGTDTQYF. The CDR3 DNA reads TGTGCCAGCAGTCGACTAGCGGCTCGGGCTGGCACAGATACGCAGTATTTT.

The count of this clonotype is one. A much larger clone sits a single nucleotide away, making a read error possible. V is TRBV2 and J is TRBJ2-5, with D tentatively TRBD2 (5 bases). CDR1 SNHLY and CDR2 FYNNEI come from the germline V gene. Trimming cost V 7 bases and J 2 bases, with 14 bases left between them. The CDR3 totals 14 residues. The CDR3 reads CASTEQTTQETQYF. The CDR3 bases are TGTGCCAGCACGGAACAGACTACTCAAGAGACCCAGTACTTC.

This clonotype was counted only a few times. The V gene is TRBV19, the J gene TRBJ2-2; D is perhaps TRBD2 (5 bases). The CDR3 sequence is 18 residues long. Trimming pared 3 bases from V and 4 bases from J, leaving 21 bases between. Germline V gene lookup returns CDR1 LNHDA and CDR2 SQIVND (reference sequence). The CDR3 sequence is CASSISLAYAQVTGELFF. In nucleotides, the CDR3 is TGTGCCAGTAGTATTTCTTTAGCGTATGCTCAGGTCACCGGGGAGCTGTTTTTT.

There are many counts of this clonotype. V is TRBV27 and J is TRBJ1-5; no firm D call. Trimming stripped 6 bases from V and 0 bases from J, with 18 bases between. The germline CDR1 and CDR2 sequences are MNHEY and SMNVEV (reference sequence). The CDR3 is 17 residues long. CDR3 in amino acids: CASSPGLSVYSNQPQHF. CDR3 DNA sequence: TGTGCCAGCAGCCCCGGGTTGAGCGTATATAGCAATCAGCCCCAGCATTTT.

This clonotype appeared many times. J is TRBJ1-1 and V is TRBV29-1, with 7 bases lining up with TRBD1. This CDR3 comprises 17 residues. V shed 7 bases and J 3 bases; nucleotides not matched to a gene: 20. The V gene's germline CDR1 is SQVTM and CDR2 ANQGSEA. The CDR3 loop reads CSAKSLTGQAKDTEAFF. The DNA for the CDR3 is TGCAGCGCCAAATCCTTAACTGGACAGGCGAAGGACACTGAAGCTTTCTTT.

In this sample, this clonotype turned up many times. The chain combines TRBV2 with TRBJ2-2, with 12 bases aligning to TRBD2. Germline V gene data show CDR1 as SNHLY and CDR2 as FYNNEI. CDR3 length equals 15 residues. With 5 bases clipped from V and 4 bases from J, the junction kept 2 bases outside the gene matches. As DNA, the CDR3 is TGTGCCAGCAGTCCTAGCGGGAGGGGCACCGGGGAGCTGTTTTTT. It codes for CASSPSGRGTGELFF. The variable domain in full, with the rest retrieved from reference TRBV2 and TRBJ2-2, is EPEVTQTPSHQVTQMGQEVILRCVPISNHLYFYWYRQILGQKVEFLVSFYNNEISEKSEIFDDQFSVERPDGSNFTLKIRSTKLEDSAMYFCASSPSGRGTGELFFGEGSRLTVL.

This clonotype was detected many times. One junction end disagrees with the germline gene, perhaps due to a read error. The rearrangement uses TRBV7-2 and TRBJ2-1; D may be TRBD2 (6 bases). The CDR3 contains 16 residues. The germline V gene has CDR1 SGHTA and CDR2 FQGNSA. This CDR3 is CASSMGGVQGLNEQFF. The CDR3 DNA reads TGTGCCAGCAGCATGGGGGGAGTCCAGGGCCTCAATGAACAGTTCTTC. Looking up the rest from reference TRBV7-2 and TRBJ2-1 gives the full variable domain: GAGVSQSPSNKVTEKGKDVELRCDPISGHTALYWYRQSLGQGLEFLIYFQGNSAPDKSGLPSDRFSAERTGGSVSTLTIQRTQQEDSAVYLCASSMGGVQGLNEQFFGPGTRLTVL.

This clonotype was counted ten times or more. The rearrangement uses TRBV6-1 and TRBJ2-2; 8 positions match TRBD1. With 6 bases clipped from V and 4 bases from J, the junction kept 4 bases outside the gene matches. This CDR3 is 14 amino acids long. Germline V gives CDR1 MNHNS, CDR2 SASEGT. The DNA of the CDR3 is TGTGCCAGCAGGACAGGGGTGTTCACCGGGGAGCTGTTTTTT. Encoded protein: CASRTGVFTGELFF.

At least ten counts were recorded for this clonotype. The chain recombines TRBV6-1 with TRBJ2-2; possible D gene TRBD2, 6 bases. The CDR3 consists of 17 residues. Germline loops: CDR1 MNHNS, CDR2 SASEGT. V gave up 7 bases and J gave up 4 bases, with 22 bases separating them. The CDR3 is CASTPPLERGGTGELFF. CDR3 nucleotide sequence: TGTGCCAGCACTCCCCCGTTGGAGAGGGGAGGCACCGGGGAGCTGTTTTTT.

This clonotype was seen repeatedly, ten times or more. This rearrangement joins TRBV11-2 to TRBJ1-3; TRBD1 aligns across 7 bases. Germline loops: CDR1 SGHAT, CDR2 FQNNGV. The CDR3 consists of 14 residues. Trimming cost V 4 bases and J 4 bases; bases outside gene matches: 4. CDR3 DNA: TGTGCCAGCAGCTACCTGGGACAGGGAAACACCATATATTTT. Translation gives CASSYLGQGNTIYF.

Note on this clonotype: The junction departs from the called germline gene at one end, perhaps through a read error. The CDR3 spells CASSFDGVGGYTF. The DNA of the CDR3 is TGTGCCAGCAGCTTCGACGGCGTCGGTGGCTACACCTTC. The genes are TRBV5-1 and TRBJ1-2; D is unresolved. In germline, CDR1 is SGHRS, CDR2 YFSETQ. CDR3 size: 13 residues.

The chain employs TRBV4-1 and TRBJ2-5; D perhaps matches TRBD1 (6 bases). Germline CDR1 MGHRA, CDR2 YSYEKL. Trimming shortened V by 0 bases and J by 1 base, and 15 bases separated the two germline ends. This CDR3 spans 17 amino acids. The CDR3 reads CASSQDLDRRTQETQYF. CDR3 coding DNA: TGCGCCAGCAGCCAAGATCTGGACAGAAGAACCCAAGAGACCCAGTACTTC.

This clonotype was counted ten times or more. This chain links TRBV6-1 with TRBJ2-2; TRBD1 aligns across 10 bases. J lost 4 bases, V lost 7 bases, and 3 bases had no gene match. The CDR3 has 14 residues. From germline, CDR1 is MNHNS and CDR2 SASEGT. CDR3 in amino acids: CASNRDRGTGELFF. In DNA form, the CDR3 reads TGTGCCAGCAACCGGGACAGGGGCACCGGGGAGCTGTTTTTT.

This clonotype was seen ten or more times. V is TRBV28 and J is TRBJ2-7; 11 nucleotides agree with TRBD1. CDR1 and CDR2 (germline): MDHEN, SYDVKM. The CDR3 covers 16 residues. The junction had 5 bases not matched to a gene; V was cut back by 4 bases and J by 0 bases. DNA for the CDR3: TGTGCCAGCAGTTCCCCCGGGACAGGGGGCTCCTACGAGCAGTACTTC. Translated, it gives CASSSPGTGGSYEQYF.

This clonotype has at least ten counts. The gene calls are TRBV5-1 and TRBJ2-2; unclear D gene. Trimming removed 0 bases from V and 6 bases from J, with 9 bases in between. Looked up from germline, CDR1 is SGHRS and CDR2 is YFSETQ. The CDR3 totals 14 residues. This CDR3 is CASSLEFLAGELFF. In nucleotides, the CDR3 is TGCGCCAGCAGCTTGGAGTTCTTGGCCGGGGAGCTGTTTTTT.

This clonotype was recorded many times. V and J are TRBV18 and TRBJ2-3; D might be TRBD2 (5 bases). Germline CDR1 is KGHSH and CDR2 is LQKENI. Trimming took 3 bases from V and 2 from J, leaving 12 bases between them. The CDR3 covers 15 residues. This CDR3 reads CASSPNGLDTDTQYF. In DNA, the CDR3 is TGTGCCAGCTCACCTAACGGACTTGACACAGATACGCAGTATTTT.

This clonotype was detected ten times or more. The chain employs TRBV11-2 and TRBJ2-1, with 11 bases matching TRBD2. This CDR3 has 14 residues. The trim removed 2 bases at V and 8 bases at J, leaving 2 bases unmatched. Germline V gives CDR1 SGHAT, CDR2 FQNNGV. The CDR3 loop reads CASSLTSGRHEQFF. For the CDR3, the DNA is TGTGCCAGCAGCTTAACTAGCGGGAGACATGAGCAGTTCTTC.

This clonotype appeared many times. V gene TRBV2 combines with J gene TRBJ1-5; tentative D call: TRBD1 (6 bases). The V gene lost 9 bases and the J gene lost 2 bases, with 14 bases spanning the gap. This CDR3 is 14 amino acids long. Germline V gene data show CDR1 as SNHLY and CDR2 as FYNNEI. The CDR3 coding sequence is TGTGCCAGGGGAAGGGGGGGCGGCAATCAGCCCCAGCATTTT. It translates to CARGRGGGNQPQHF.

This clonotype was seen many times. This chain connects TRBV28 to TRBJ1-5; TRBD1 matches at 7 bases. From germline, CDR1 is MDHEN and CDR2 SYDVKM. Trimming cost V 7 bases and J 5 bases; bases outside gene matches: 11. The CDR3 is 15 residues long. The CDR3 here is CASTFRETGYQPQHF. CDR3 nucleotides: TGTGCCAGCACCTTTCGGGAGACAGGGTATCAGCCCCAGCATTTT.

The sample holds a few counts of this clonotype. The chain joins TRBV11-3 to TRBJ1-4, with D perhaps TRBD1 (5 bases). This CDR3 comprises 13 residues. V was clipped by 5 bases and J by 8 bases, with 12 bases between them. The germline CDR1 and CDR2 sequences are SGHNT and YENEEA. The CDR3 loop reads CASSPREGEKLFF. The CDR3 DNA reads TGTGCCAGCAGCCCCCGTGAGGGGGAAAAACTGTTTTTT.

The chain recombines TRBV28 with TRBJ1-1; 7 bases agree with TRBD1. The CDR3 spans 16 residues. Germline assignment: CDR1 MDHEN and CDR2 SYDVKM. V shed 10 bases and J 0 bases; nucleotides not matched to a gene: 14. The DNA for the CDR3 is TGTGCCATCCGGCCGCCGGGACAGCCTATGAACACTGAAGCTTTCTTT. It yields the protein CAIRPPGQPMNTEAFF.

This clonotype was detected only a few times. V and J are TRBV27 and TRBJ2-1, with 13 bases that match TRBD2. This CDR3 has 16 residues. Germline V CDR1 and CDR2: MNHEY, SMNVEV (reference sequence). V lost 2 bases to trimming and J lost 9 bases; unmatched junction nucleotides: 7. CDR3 loop: CASSLGLAGVSGEQFF. As DNA, the CDR3 is TGTGCCAGCAGTTTAGGACTAGCGGGAGTATCTGGTGAGCAGTTCTTC.

This clonotype occurred many times. This rearrangement joins TRBV11-2 to TRBJ2-2; TRBD2 is a possible D gene (5 bases). The CDR3 is 15 residues long. Trimming cost V 3 bases and J 4 bases, with 12 bases left between them. Germline values: CDR1 SGHAT, CDR2 FQNNGV. CDR3 amino acids: CASSFNPGSTGELFF. DNA for the CDR3: TGTGCCAGCAGCTTTAATCCGGGGTCCACCGGGGAGCTGTTTTTT.

To note about this clonotype: Germline and junction disagree at one end, which may indicate a read error. The chain couples TRBV29-1 to TRBJ2-5; 8 bases match TRBD1. The CDR3 extends over 12 amino acids. CDR1 is SQVTM, CDR2 ANQGSEA, per germline. In DNA, the CDR3 is TGCAGCGTTGATGCAGACAGGGGTCTCCCACACTTC. Protein: CSVDADRGLPHF.